These T cell receptor beta chains were read from a single sample in a study of T cell responses to AZD1222 COVID-19 vaccine. This table comes from immunoSEQ multiplex PCR, and its TCRdb copy is limited to in-frame clones, with some not included. The sample contains 53,000 or so clones, about 88% of which appear only once. Specimen: peripheral blood, collected on day 0 of AZD1222 vaccination. Receptors were obtained from an adult in good health. Both conserved end residues are part of each CDR3. A D gene is named only where the DNA matches it firmly. Size values are once, few and many counts, or a class for expanded clones, and some rows have none.

D gene: -; clone size: -; J gene: TRBJ2-1; V gene: TRBV7-3; CDR3 protein: CASSLKGADNNEQFF; CDR3 DNA: TGTGCCAGCAGCTTAAAAGGAGCGGACAACAATGAGCAGTTCTTC
D gene: TRBD1; clone size: -; J gene: TRBJ1-2; V gene: TRBV12-5; CDR3 protein: CASGALTGFREDHGYTF; CDR3 DNA: TGTGCTAGTGGTGCCTTGACAGGGTTCAGGGAGGATCATGGCTACACCTTC
D gene: -; clone size: -; J gene: TRBJ1-5; V gene: TRBV5-1; CDR3 protein: CASSHDSNQPQHF; CDR3 DNA: TGCGCCAGCAGCCACGACAGCAATCAGCCCCAGCATTTT
D gene: -; clone size: -; J gene: TRBJ2-1; V gene: TRBV28; CDR3 protein: CASSLPGVVSYNEQFF; CDR3 DNA: TGTGCCAGCAGTTTACCGGGAGTGGTCTCCTACAATGAGCAGTTCTTC
D gene: -; clone size: -; J gene: TRBJ1-3; V gene: TRBV9; CDR3 protein: CASSVLVSGNTIYF; CDR3 DNA: TGTGCCAGCAGCGTATTAGTCTCTGGAAACACCATATATTTT
D gene: -; clone size: -; J gene: TRBJ1-1; V gene: TRBV5-1; CDR3 protein: CASSLAWGNTEAFF; CDR3 DNA: TGCGCCAGCAGCCTGGCGTGGGGGAACACTGAAGCTTTCTTT
D gene: -; clone size: -; J gene: TRBJ1-1; V gene: TRBV9; CDR3 protein: CASSELYDFNTEAFF; CDR3 DNA: TGTGCCAGCAGCGAGCTCTACGATTTTAACACTGAAGCTTTCTTT
D gene: TRBD1; clone size: -; J gene: TRBJ1-2; V gene: TRBV7-8; CDR3 protein: CASSPRTGARLDGYTF; CDR3 DNA: TGTGCCAGCAGCCCGCGGACAGGTGCCCGTCTGGATGGCTACACCTTC
D gene: -; clone size: -; J gene: TRBJ1-1; V gene: TRBV19; CDR3 protein: CASSADYGGINEAFF; CDR3 DNA: TGTGCCAGTAGTGCTGACTATGGGGGGATAAATGAAGCTTTCTTT
D gene: TRBD2; clone size: few; J gene: TRBJ2-3; V gene: TRBV10-3; CDR3 protein: CAISESTGLAITDTQYF; CDR3 DNA: TGTGCCATCAGTGAGTCGACGGGACTAGCTATCACAGATACGCAGTATTTT
D gene: -; clone size: -; J gene: TRBJ2-2; V gene: TRBV6-1; CDR3 protein: CASSELSDAGELFF; CDR3 DNA: TGTGCCAGCAGTGAATTGTCAGACGCCGGGGAGCTGTTTTTT
D gene: -; clone size: -; J gene: TRBJ2-3; V gene: TRBV7-2; CDR3 protein: CASSLIGADTTDTQYF; CDR3 DNA: TGTGCCAGCAGCTTAATCGGAGCGGATACGACAGATACGCAGTATTTT
D gene: -; clone size: -; J gene: TRBJ1-1; V gene: TRBV5-6; CDR3 protein: CASSLRAFNTEAFF; CDR3 DNA: TGTGCCAGCAGCTTGAGGGCCTTCAACACTGAAGCTTTCTTT
D gene: TRBD2; clone size: -; J gene: TRBJ2-1; V gene: TRBV7-2; CDR3 protein: CASSPRAGGSSYNEQFF; CDR3 DNA: TGTGCCAGCAGCCCGAGGGCGGGAGGGAGCTCCTACAATGAGCAGTTCTTC
D gene: -; clone size: -; J gene: TRBJ1-1; V gene: TRBV7-3; CDR3 protein: CASRGRSAEAFF; CDR3 DNA: TGTGCCAGCAGGGGTAGGTCAGCTGAAGCTTTCTTT
D gene: -; clone size: -; J gene: TRBJ2-3; V gene: TRBV14; CDR3 protein: CASSPGLLSTDTQYF; CDR3 DNA: TGTGCCAGCAGCCCGGGACTTCTTAGCACAGATACGCAGTATTTT
D gene: TRBD1; clone size: -; J gene: TRBJ2-7; V gene: TRBV7-6; CDR3 protein: CASSPPGQTYVEQYF; CDR3 DNA: TGTGCCAGCAGCCCACCGGGACAGACCTACGTGGAGCAGTACTTC
D gene: TRBD1; clone size: -; J gene: TRBJ1-1; V gene: TRBV19; CDR3 protein: CASSMGQGSEAFF; CDR3 DNA: TGTGCCAGTAGTATGGGACAGGGATCAGAAGCTTTCTTT
D gene: TRBD2; clone size: -; J gene: TRBJ2-1; V gene: TRBV27; CDR3 protein: CASSPKRTSGYNEQFF; CDR3 DNA: TGTGCCAGCAGTCCAAAAAGGACTAGCGGATACAATGAGCAGTTCTTC
D gene: -; clone size: -; J gene: TRBJ2-5; V gene: TRBV7-3; CDR3 protein: CASSYRIGETQYF; CDR3 DNA: TGTGCCAGCAGCTACCGAATTGGTGAGACCCAGTACTTC
D gene: -; clone size: -; J gene: TRBJ2-5; V gene: TRBV11-3; CDR3 protein: CASSSSRVGETQYF; CDR3 DNA: TGTGCCAGCAGCTCTAGCAGGGTTGGAGAGACCCAGTACTTC
D gene: TRBD2; clone size: few; J gene: TRBJ2-1; V gene: TRBV7-3; CDR3 protein: CASSLLVGGPSNEQFF; CDR3 DNA: TGTGCCAGCAGCTTGTTGGTGGGAGGGCCAAGTAATGAGCAGTTCTTC
D gene: TRBD2; clone size: -; J gene: TRBJ2-7; V gene: TRBV10-3; CDR3 protein: CAISKRLAGSEQYF; CDR3 DNA: TGTGCCATCAGTAAACGGCTAGCGGGCAGCGAGCAGTACTTC
D gene: -; clone size: -; J gene: TRBJ1-1; V gene: TRBV6-5; CDR3 protein: CASYRVRNTEAFF; CDR3 DNA: TGTGCCAGTTACAGGGTGAGGAACACTGAAGCTTTCTTT
D gene: -; clone size: -; J gene: TRBJ1-6; V gene: TRBV5-6; CDR3 protein: CASSLLLGSPLHF; CDR3 DNA: TGTGCCAGCAGCTTGCTGCTTGGTTCACCCCTCCACTTT
D gene: TRBD1; clone size: -; J gene: TRBJ2-1; V gene: TRBV6-6; CDR3 protein: CASTNLGTGSDNEQFF; CDR3 DNA: TGTGCCAGCACCAACCTGGGGACAGGTTCTGACAATGAGCAGTTCTTC
D gene: TRBD2; clone size: -; J gene: TRBJ2-1; V gene: TRBV29-1; CDR3 protein: CSVEGLAGYNEQFF; CDR3 DNA: TGCAGCGTTGAAGGCCTAGCGGGTTACAATGAGCAGTTCTTC
D gene: -; clone size: -; J gene: TRBJ2-7; V gene: TRBV24-1; CDR3 protein: CATSLGGSPEQYF; CDR3 DNA: TGTGCCACCAGTCTCGGAGGATCGCCTGAGCAGTACTTC
D gene: TRBD1; clone size: -; J gene: TRBJ1-1; V gene: TRBV3-1/TRBV3-2; CDR3 protein: CASSQEVRGPENTEAFF; CDR3 DNA: TGTGCCAGCAGCCAAGAAGTTAGGGGGCCTGAGAACACTGAAGCTTTCTTT